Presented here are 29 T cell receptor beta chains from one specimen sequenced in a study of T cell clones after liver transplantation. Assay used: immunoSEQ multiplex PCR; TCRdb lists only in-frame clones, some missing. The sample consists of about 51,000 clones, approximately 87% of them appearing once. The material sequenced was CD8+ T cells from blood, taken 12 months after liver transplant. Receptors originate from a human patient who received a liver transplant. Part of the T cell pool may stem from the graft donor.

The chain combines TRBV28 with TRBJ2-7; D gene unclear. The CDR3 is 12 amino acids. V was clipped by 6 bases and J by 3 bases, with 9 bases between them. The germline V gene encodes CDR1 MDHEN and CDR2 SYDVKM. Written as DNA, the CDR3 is TGTGCCAGCAGCCATAGAATCTACGAGCAGTACTTC. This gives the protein CASSHRIYEQYF.

The CDR3: CSVRGVTGQPYNEQFF. CDR3 DNA: TGCAGCGTGAGGGGCGTGACAGGTCAGCCGTACAATGAGCAGTTCTTC. The chain employs TRBV29-1 and TRBJ2-1; tentatively, D is TRBD1 (6 bases). The V gene's germline CDR1 is SQVTM and CDR2 ANQGSEA. The germline V and J ends were trimmed by 6 bases and 4 bases, with 22 bases remaining between them. The length of the CDR3 is 16 residues.

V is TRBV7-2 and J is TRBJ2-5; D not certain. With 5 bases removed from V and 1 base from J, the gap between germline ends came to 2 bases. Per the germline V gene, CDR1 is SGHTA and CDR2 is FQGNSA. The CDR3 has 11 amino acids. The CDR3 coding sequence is TGTGCCAGCAGCCTCCAAGAGACCCAGTACTTC. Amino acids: CASSLQETQYF.

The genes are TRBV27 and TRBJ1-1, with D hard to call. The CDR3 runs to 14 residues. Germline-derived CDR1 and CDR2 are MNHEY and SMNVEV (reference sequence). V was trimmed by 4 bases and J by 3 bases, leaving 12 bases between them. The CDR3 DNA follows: TGTGCCAGCAGTTCTCTCTCAGTGGACACTGAAGCTTTCTTT. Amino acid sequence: CASSSLSVDTEAFF.

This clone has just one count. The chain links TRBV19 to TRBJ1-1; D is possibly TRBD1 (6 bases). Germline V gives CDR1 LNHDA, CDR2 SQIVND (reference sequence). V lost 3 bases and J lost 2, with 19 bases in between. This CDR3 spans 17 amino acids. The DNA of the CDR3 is TGTGCCAGTAGTATGTTCACAGGGATCGGAGCTAACACTGAAGCTTTCTTT. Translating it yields CASSMFTGIGANTEAFF.

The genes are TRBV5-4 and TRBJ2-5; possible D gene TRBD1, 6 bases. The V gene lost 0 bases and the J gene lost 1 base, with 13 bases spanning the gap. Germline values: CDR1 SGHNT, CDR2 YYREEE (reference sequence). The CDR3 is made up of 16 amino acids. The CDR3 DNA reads TGTGCCAGCAGCTTGGTGGTGGGGGCTTCCCAAGAGACCCAGTACTTC. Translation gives CASSLVVGASQETQYF.

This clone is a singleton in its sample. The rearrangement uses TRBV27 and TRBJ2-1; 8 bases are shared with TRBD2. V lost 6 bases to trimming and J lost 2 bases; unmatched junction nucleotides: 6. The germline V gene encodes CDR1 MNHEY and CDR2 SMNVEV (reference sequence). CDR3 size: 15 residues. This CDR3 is CASSPSGSTYNEQFF. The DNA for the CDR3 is TGTGCCAGCAGCCCAAGCGGGAGTACCTACAATGAGCAGTTCTTC.

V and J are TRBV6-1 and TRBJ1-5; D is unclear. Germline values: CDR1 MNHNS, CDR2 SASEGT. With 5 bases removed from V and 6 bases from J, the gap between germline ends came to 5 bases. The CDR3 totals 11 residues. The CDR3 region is CASSYPQPQHF. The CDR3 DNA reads TGTGCCAGCAGTTACCCTCAGCCCCAGCATTTT.

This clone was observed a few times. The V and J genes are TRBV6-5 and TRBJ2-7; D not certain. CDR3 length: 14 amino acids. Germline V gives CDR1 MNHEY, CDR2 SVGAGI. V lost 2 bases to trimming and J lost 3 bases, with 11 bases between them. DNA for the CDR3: TGTGCCAGCAGTTACGGCTGGAACCGCTACGAGCAGTACTTC. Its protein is CASSYGWNRYEQYF.

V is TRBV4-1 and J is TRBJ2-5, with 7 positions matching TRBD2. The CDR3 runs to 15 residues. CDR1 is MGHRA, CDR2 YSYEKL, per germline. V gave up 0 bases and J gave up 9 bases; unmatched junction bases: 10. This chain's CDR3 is CASSQEKRGPVAQYF. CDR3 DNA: TGCGCCAGCAGCCAAGAAAAGCGGGGTCCCGTGGCCCAGTACTTC.

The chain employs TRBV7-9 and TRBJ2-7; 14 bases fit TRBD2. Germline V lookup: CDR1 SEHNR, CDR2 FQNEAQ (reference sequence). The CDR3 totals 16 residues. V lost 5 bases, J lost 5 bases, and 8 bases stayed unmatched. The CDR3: CASSRILGLAGDEQYF. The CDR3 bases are TGTGCCAGCAGCCGAATCCTGGGACTAGCGGGAGACGAGCAGTACTTC.

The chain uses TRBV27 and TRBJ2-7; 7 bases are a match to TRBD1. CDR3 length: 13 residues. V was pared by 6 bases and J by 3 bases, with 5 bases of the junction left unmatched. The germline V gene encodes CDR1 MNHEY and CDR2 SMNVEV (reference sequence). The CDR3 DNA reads TGTGCCAGCAGGGAGACAGGGTTCTACGAGCAGTACTTC. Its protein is CASRETGFYEQYF.

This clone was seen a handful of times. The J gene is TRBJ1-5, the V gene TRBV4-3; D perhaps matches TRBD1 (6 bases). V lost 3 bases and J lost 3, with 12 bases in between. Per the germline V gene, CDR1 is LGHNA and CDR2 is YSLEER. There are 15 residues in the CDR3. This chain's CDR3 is CASSQDRGNNQPQHF. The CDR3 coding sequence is TGCGCCAGCAGCCAGGATAGGGGGAACAATCAGCCCCAGCATTTT.

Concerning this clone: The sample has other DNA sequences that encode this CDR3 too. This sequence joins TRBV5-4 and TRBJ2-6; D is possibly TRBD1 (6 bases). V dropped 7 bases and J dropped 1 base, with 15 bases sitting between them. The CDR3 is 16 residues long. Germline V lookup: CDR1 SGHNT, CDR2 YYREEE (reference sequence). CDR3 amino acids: CASQGISSSGANVLTF. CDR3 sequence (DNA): TGTGCCAGCCAGGGGATAAGTAGTTCTGGGGCCAACGTCCTGACTTTC.

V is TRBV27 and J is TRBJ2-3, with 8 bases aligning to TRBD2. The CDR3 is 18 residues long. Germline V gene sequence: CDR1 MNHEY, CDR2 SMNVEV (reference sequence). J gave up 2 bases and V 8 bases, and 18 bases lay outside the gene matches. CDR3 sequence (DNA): TGTGCCAGCCCCCCCCCGGGACTAGTATCAACCTACACAGATACGCAGTATTTT. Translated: CASPPPGLVSTYTDTQYF.

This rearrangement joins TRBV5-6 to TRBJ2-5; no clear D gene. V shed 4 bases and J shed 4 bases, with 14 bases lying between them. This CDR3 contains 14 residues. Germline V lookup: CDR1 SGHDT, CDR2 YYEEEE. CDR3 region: CASSPGLGLETQYF. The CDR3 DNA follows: TGTGCCAGCAGCCCTGGATTGGGTTTAGAGACCCAGTACTTC.

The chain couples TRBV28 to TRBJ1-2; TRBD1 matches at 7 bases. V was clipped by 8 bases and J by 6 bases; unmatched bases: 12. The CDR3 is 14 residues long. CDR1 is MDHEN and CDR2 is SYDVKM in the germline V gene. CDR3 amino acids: CASGLRTGRNGYTF. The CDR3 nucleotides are TGTGCCAGCGGATTACGGACAGGACGGAATGGCTACACCTTC.

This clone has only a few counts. CDR3 in amino acids: CASSYLGTEAFF. Written as DNA, the CDR3 is TGTGCCAGCAGTTACTTGGGGACTGAAGCTTTCTTT. The V and J genes are TRBV6-5 and TRBJ1-1; D ambiguous. CDR3 length equals 12 residues. Trimming shortened V by 1 base and J by 5 bases, and 5 bases separated the two germline ends. Germline CDR1 reads MNHEY; CDR2 reads SVGAGI.

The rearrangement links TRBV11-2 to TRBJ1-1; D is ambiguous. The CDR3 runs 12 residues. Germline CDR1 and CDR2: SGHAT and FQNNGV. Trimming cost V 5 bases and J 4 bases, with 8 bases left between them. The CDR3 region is CASSGLGTEAFF. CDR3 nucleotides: TGTGCCAGCAGCGGGCTGGGCACTGAAGCTTTCTTT.

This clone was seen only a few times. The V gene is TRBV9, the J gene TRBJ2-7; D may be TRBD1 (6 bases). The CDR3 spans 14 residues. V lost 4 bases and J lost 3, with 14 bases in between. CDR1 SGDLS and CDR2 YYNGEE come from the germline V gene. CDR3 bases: TGTGCCAGCAGCCCCCTGGCCAGGGGCTACGAGCAGTACTTC. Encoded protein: CASSPLARGYEQYF.

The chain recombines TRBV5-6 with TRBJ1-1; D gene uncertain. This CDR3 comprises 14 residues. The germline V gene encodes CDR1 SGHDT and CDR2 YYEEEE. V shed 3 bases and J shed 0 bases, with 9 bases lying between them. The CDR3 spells CASSSREMNTEAFF. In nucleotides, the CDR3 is TGTGCCAGCAGCTCACGAGAGATGAACACTGAAGCTTTCTTT.

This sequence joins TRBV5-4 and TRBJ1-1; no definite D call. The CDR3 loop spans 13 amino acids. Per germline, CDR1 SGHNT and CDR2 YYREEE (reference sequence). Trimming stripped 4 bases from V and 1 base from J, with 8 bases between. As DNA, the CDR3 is TGTGCCAGCAGCCCAACACCGAACACTGAAGCTTTCTTT. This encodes CASSPTPNTEAFF. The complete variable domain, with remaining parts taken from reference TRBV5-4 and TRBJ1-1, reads ETGVTQSPTHLIKTRGQQVTLRCSSQSGHNTVSWYQQALGQGPQFIFQYYREEENGRGNFPPRFSGLQFPNYSSELNVNALELDDSALYLCASSPTPNTEAFFGQGTRLTVV.

CDR3 DNA sequence: TGCAGCGCATTGACAGGGGCTCATGAGACCCAGTACTTC. Translated, it gives CSALTGAHETQYF. The gene calls are TRBV29-1 and TRBJ2-5, with 8 bases aligning to TRBD1. The length of the CDR3 is 13 residues. Germline assignment: CDR1 SQVTM and CDR2 ANQGSEA. The J segment lost 5 bases and the V segment lost 7 bases, leaving 9 bases of the junction unmatched.

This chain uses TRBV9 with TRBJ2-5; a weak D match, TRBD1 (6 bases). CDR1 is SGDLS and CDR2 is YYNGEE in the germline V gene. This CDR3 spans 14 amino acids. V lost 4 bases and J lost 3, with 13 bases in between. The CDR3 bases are TGTGCCAGCAGCCCCCGTGGGGGCGAAGAGACCCAGTACTTC. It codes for CASSPRGGEETQYF.

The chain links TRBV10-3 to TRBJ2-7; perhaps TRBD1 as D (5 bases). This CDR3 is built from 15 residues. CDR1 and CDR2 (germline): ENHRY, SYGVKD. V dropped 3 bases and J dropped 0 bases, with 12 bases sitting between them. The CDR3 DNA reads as TGTGCCATCAGTGACTCGGCAGGGAACTCCTACGAGCAGTACTTC. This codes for CAISDSAGNSYEQYF.

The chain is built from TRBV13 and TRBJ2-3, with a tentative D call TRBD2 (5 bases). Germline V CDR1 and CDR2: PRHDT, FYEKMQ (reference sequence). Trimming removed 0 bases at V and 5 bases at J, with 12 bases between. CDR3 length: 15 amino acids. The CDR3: CASSLGISEGDTQYF. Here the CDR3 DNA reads TGTGCCAGCAGCTTAGGGATTAGTGAGGGAGATACGCAGTATTTT.

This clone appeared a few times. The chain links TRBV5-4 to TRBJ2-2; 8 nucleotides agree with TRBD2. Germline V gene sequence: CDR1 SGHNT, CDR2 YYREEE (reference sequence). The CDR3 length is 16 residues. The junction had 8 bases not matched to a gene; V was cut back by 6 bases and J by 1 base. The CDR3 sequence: CASTSLTSENTGELFF. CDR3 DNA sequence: TGTGCCAGCACCTCCTTGACTAGCGAGAACACCGGGGAGCTGTTTTTT.

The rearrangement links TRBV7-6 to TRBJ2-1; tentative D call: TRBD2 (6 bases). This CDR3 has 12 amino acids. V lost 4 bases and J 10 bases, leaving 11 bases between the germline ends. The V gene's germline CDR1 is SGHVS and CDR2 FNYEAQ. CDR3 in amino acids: CASSWGLPEQFF. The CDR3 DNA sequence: TGTGCCAGCAGCTGGGGACTGCCGGAGCAGTTCTTC. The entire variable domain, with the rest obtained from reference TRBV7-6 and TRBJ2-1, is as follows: GAGVSQSPRYKVTKRGQDVALRCDPISGHVSLYWYRQALGQGPEFLTYFNYEAQQDKSGLPNDRFSAERPEGSISTLTIQRTEQRDSAMYRCASSWGLPEQFFGPGTRLTVL.

The CDR3 loop is CASLGIVGTQYF. The CDR3 DNA reads TGTGCCAGCTTAGGTATTGTGGGGACCCAGTACTTC. V usage is TRBV7-9 and J usage is TRBJ2-5; D uncertain. Germline CDR1 SEHNR, CDR2 FQNEAQ (reference sequence). Trimming removed 8 bases at V and 7 bases at J, with 14 bases between. This CDR3 is 12 amino acids long.